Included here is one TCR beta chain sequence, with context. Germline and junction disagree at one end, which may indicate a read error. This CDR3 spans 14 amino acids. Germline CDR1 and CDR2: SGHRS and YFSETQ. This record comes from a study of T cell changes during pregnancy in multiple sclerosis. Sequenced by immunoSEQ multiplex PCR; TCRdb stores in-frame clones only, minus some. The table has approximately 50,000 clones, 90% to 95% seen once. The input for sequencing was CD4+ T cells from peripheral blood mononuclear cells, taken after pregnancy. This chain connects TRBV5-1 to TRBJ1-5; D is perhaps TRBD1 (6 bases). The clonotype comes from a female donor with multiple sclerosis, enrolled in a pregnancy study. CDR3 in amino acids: CASTLTGHNQPQHF. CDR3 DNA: TGCGCCAGCACCTTGACAGGACACAATCAGCCCCAGCATTTT.